The T cell receptor beta chain described here comes from a study of cytomegalovirus exposure and HLA in healthy donors. Study-wide results and caveats: Upon later analysis, TCR association rates were observed to vary by HLA locus, being highest for DRB1 and lowest for HLA-C.

Remarks on this clone: The antigen is not known.

Trimming removed 2 bases at V and 8 bases at J, with 9 bases between. Germline V CDR1 and CDR2: GTSNPN, SVGIG (reference sequence). This CDR3 region has 12 residues. PCR used 60 Vbeta primers and 13 Jbeta primers. Some clones are missing from TCRdb's copy, which holds only in-frame ones; the method was immunoSEQ multiplex PCR. The table includes about 110,000 clones, about four fifths detected once. The chain has TRBV30 and TRBJ1-4, with unresolved D. This TCR was sampled from a man aged 30-40 years in good health and CMV-seronegative. The sample was PBMCs. CDR3 in amino acids: CAWSRSGEKLFF. Here the CDR3 DNA reads TGTGCCTGGAGTAGGTCAGGCGAAAAACTGTTTTTT.